One and the same sample provided the 9 T cell receptor beta chains below, sequenced in a study of T cell responses to AZD1222 COVID-19 vaccine. Here immunoSEQ multiplex PCR was the method, and the copy in TCRdb shows in-frame clones only, minus some. The repertoire has some 160,000 clones, roughly 92% of them found once; the top ten carry about 1.6%. The sequencing here drew on peripheral blood, taken on day 0 of AZD1222 vaccination. All receptors come from an adult in good health.

The chain joins TRBV11-2 to TRBJ2-7; maybe TRBD1 (6 bases). Germline loops: CDR1 SGHAT, CDR2 FQNNGV. V was pared by 4 bases and J by 2 bases, with 15 bases between. This CDR3 region has 15 residues. DNA of the CDR3: TGTGCCAGCAGCTCCCGGACAGAGATACCCTACGAGCAGTACTTC. This encodes CASSSRTEIPYEQYF.

The chain is built from TRBV15 and TRBJ2-6; no clear D gene. Looked up from germline, CDR1 is LNHNV and CDR2 is YYDKDF (reference sequence). Trimming removed 0 bases at V and 2 bases at J, with 8 bases between. The CDR3 length is 16 residues. DNA of the CDR3: TGTGCCACCAGCAGAGATCGGGCACCTGGGGCCAACGTCCTGACTTTC. It codes for CATSRDRAPGANVLTF.

Here the CDR3 reads CASSDTPEREQYF. CDR3 in DNA: TGTGCCAGTAGTGACACTCCCGAGAGAGAGCAGTATTTT. V is TRBV19 and J is TRBJ2-3; D gene ambiguous. Deletions cut 5 bases from V and 11 bases from J, with 17 bases between. The CDR3 has 13 residues. From germline, CDR1 is LNHDA and CDR2 SQIVND (reference sequence).

In this sample, this clone turned up once. Within the sample, other DNA sequences also encode this same CDR3. This rearrangement joins TRBV18 to TRBJ2-2; unclear D gene. The ends were cut back, 3 bases at V and 1 base at J, with 3 bases in the middle. The CDR3 is 13 amino acids. CDR1 KGHSH and CDR2 LQKENI come from the germline V gene. The CDR3 nucleotides read TGTGCCAGCTCACCCCTGAACACCGGGGAGCTGTTTTTT. It encodes CASSPLNTGELFF.

J is TRBJ1-3 and V is TRBV6-5; D gene uncertain. With 2 bases removed from V and 4 bases from J, the gap between germline ends came to 12 bases. The CDR3 has 15 amino acids. Per germline, CDR1 MNHEY and CDR2 SVGAGI. The CDR3 DNA sequence: TGTGCCAGCAGTTACAAGGGAGTAACCGGAAACACCATATATTTT. It is translated as CASSYKGVTGNTIYF.

V usage is TRBV29-1 and J usage is TRBJ2-7; D ambiguous. Deletions cut 1 base from V and 1 base from J, with 5 bases between. From germline, CDR1 is SQVTM and CDR2 ANQGSEA. This CDR3 contains 12 residues. The CDR3 DNA sequence: TGCAGCGTTGAAGCCGATTCCTACGAGCAGTACTTC. Its translation: CSVEADSYEQYF.

The chain couples TRBV25-1 to TRBJ2-7; TRBD1 agrees at 7 bases. Germline CDR1 reads MGHDK; CDR2 reads SYGVNS. This CDR3 region has 15 residues. Trimming at V came to 3 bases and at J to 8 bases, leaving 13 bases not matched to a gene. CDR3: CASSDPGTASLKQYF. In nucleotides, the CDR3 is TGTGCCAGCAGTGACCCCGGGACAGCTTCTTTGAAGCAGTACTTC.

This sequence joins TRBV5-4 and TRBJ1-1, with D hard to call. Deletions cut 4 bases from V and 3 bases from J, with 10 bases between. Germline V gives CDR1 SGHNT, CDR2 YYREEE (reference sequence). The CDR3 sequence is 13 residues long. This chain's CDR3 is CASSPGRDTEAFF. CDR3 nucleotide sequence: TGTGCCAGCAGCCCCGGGAGGGACACTGAAGCTTTCTTT.

The J gene is TRBJ2-7, the V gene TRBV6-2 or TRBV6-3, with D maybe TRBD2 (5 bases). CDR1 is MNHEY and CDR2 is SVGEGT in the germline V gene. V was trimmed by 2 bases and J by 3 bases, leaving 14 bases between them. The CDR3 length is 15 residues. The CDR3 nucleotides read TGTGCCAGCAGTTACGTTGGGGAGAAGGGCTACGAGCAGTACTTC. Its protein product is CASSYVGEKGYEQYF.